This TCR beta chain came from a study of CD8+CD57+ T cells in acquired aplastic anemia. As for the study in general: Sorted CD4+ and CD8+ cells yielded DNA averaging approximately 3 ug. Healthy donors gave approximately 10 million reads on average for CD4+ cells.

Points from the study as a whole: The study identified almost 30 CD8+ CDR3 sequences shared by patients and controls.

Genomic DNA constituted the template upon which TCR beta VDJ and CDR3 profiling was performed. Each CDR3 protein is one row after TCRdb ran MiXCR on the reads. The repertoire holds 90,000 to 130,000 distinct CDR3 sequences, roughly 51% seen once, with 25% to 35% in the top ten. In regard to this clonotype: Its antigen remains unknown.

Per the germline V gene, CDR1 is KGHDR and CDR2 is SFDVKD. V gave up 3 bases and J gave up 5 bases; unmatched junction bases: 3. This CDR3 is built from 15 residues. The sequenced sample consisted of sorted CD4+, CD8+, or CD8+CD57+ T cells (not recorded which) from PBMCs. This chain uses TRBV24-1 with TRBJ2-5, with TRBD2 matching 12 bases. The sequence was obtained from a human donor in good health, serving as a control. CDR3 nucleotide sequence: TGTGCCACCAGTGATCCAGGGACTAGCGGGGAGACCCAGTACTTC. Encoded protein: CATSDPGTSGETQYF.